This is a list of T cell receptor beta chains from one sample in a study of human T cells and chemical hapten exposure. TCRdb fed the RACE reads into MiXCR, producing one record per CDR3 protein. The sample carries roughly 380,000 distinct CDR3 sequences, 5.1% recorded once. The sample in question was whole blood, obtained in connection with sensitization to the hapten diphenylcyclopropenone (DPC). The receptors were gathered from a woman aged 45-65 years with alopecia areata. Some clones in this sample may be carry-over from other donors' samples. The CDR3 runs from the conserved cysteine through the conserved F or W. Fields, in order: D gene, V gene, J gene, CDR3 protein. The D gene is left open where the match is weak.

>.|TRBV11-2|TRBJ2-1
CASSLDTLSNEQFF
>TRBD2|TRBV7-9|TRBJ2-3
CASSNSGAPDTQYF
>.|TRBV4-2|TRBJ1-6
CASSRRDGNSPLHF
>TRBD1|TRBV27|TRBJ2-7
CASSFTGGSYEQYF
>.|TRBV29-1|TRBJ2-5
CSVEDPRQYQETQYF
>TRBD1|TRBV7-2|TRBJ1-1
CASSPWTGGAFF
>.|TRBV10-3|TRBJ1-4
CAISADTSTNEKLFF
>.|TRBV6-5|TRBJ2-1
CASSYSTTYNEQFF
>.|TRBV9|TRBJ1-5
CASSVVRGGRNQPQHF
>.|TRBV30|TRBJ2-1
CAWSRAGRGEQFF
>TRBD2|TRBV12-3/TRBV12-4|TRBJ2-3
CASSPRRGGLSRSTDTQYF
>.|TRBV16|TRBJ1-5
CASSQGGSGQPQHF
>.|TRBV18|TRBJ1-1
CASSPPVAANTEAFF
>.|TRBV5-1|TRBJ1-4
CASSSDRLGQSNEKLFF
>.|TRBV6-1|TRBJ2-3
CATTNSGLVADTQYF
>.|TRBV6-5|TRBJ2-1
CASSRTPPHEQFF
>.|TRBV6-6|TRBJ1-5
CASSYRRGQPQHF
>.|TRBV28|TRBJ2-3
CASSLRLAPDTQYF
>.|TRBV3-1|TRBJ1-1
CASSQVLHGTEAFF
>.|TRBV24-1|TRBJ1-5
CATSVAGSGQPQHF
>.|TRBV5-1|TRBJ2-2
CASSLAATSTGELFF
>.|TRBV27|TRBJ2-6
CASSLSDRGPGANVLTF
>TRBD1|TRBV2|TRBJ2-7
CASSEVTGYGEQYF
>TRBD2|TRBV5-4|TRBJ2-7
CASSAGLAEYEQYF
>.|TRBV12-2|TRBJ2-2
CASRLARPGALHANTGELFF
>TRBD2|TRBV12-3/TRBV12-4|TRBJ2-1
CASADGTSGYNEQFF
>.|TRBV24-1|TRBJ2-3
CATSDRRSTDTQYF
>TRBD1|TRBV5-1|TRBJ2-3
CASSQDSGGATDTQYF
>.|TRBV2|TRBJ2-1
CASSGNNEQFF
>TRBD2|TRBV7-9|TRBJ2-2
CASSFRERENTGELFF
>TRBD1|TRBV6-5|TRBJ1-2
CASRRQGLDYGYTF
>.|TRBV12-3/TRBV12-4|TRBJ2-1
CASSPLPGAADNEQFF
>.|TRBV4-2|TRBJ2-3
CASSQGSDGTSTDTQYF
>.|TRBV7-2|TRBJ1-1
CASSTTGTEAFF
>TRBD1|TRBV6-5|TRBJ2-7
CASSYLNPGQGISEQYF
>.|TRBV6-5|TRBJ2-1
CASRFGGEQFF
>.|TRBV7-2|TRBJ1-4
CASSRRGVATNEKLFF
>TRBD1|TRBV27|TRBJ1-5
CASSSLTGTGNQPQHF
>TRBD1|TRBV28|TRBJ1-1
CASSSPGGIRTEAFF
>.|TRBV6-1|TRBJ1-5
CASSEDGSNQPQHF
>.|TRBV29-1|TRBJ2-1
CSAPDRNEQFF
>.|TRBV3-1|TRBJ1-1
CASSQEGPGNTEAFF
>.|TRBV5-1|TRBJ1-1
CASSLAGRENTEAFF
>.|TRBV5-1|TRBJ1-1
CASSPTLTRGEAFF
>.|TRBV12-2|TRBJ2-2
CASRPRPTGELFF